This is a list of T cell receptor beta chains from one sample in a study of cytomegalovirus exposure and HLA in healthy donors. The repertoire was sequenced with immunoSEQ multiplex PCR; TCRdb's copy has only in-frame clones and lacks some. Seen here are 150,000 to 200,000 clones, about 81% observed once, and the top ten hold roughly 2%. The specimen sequenced was PBMCs. The receptors were sampled from a woman in her twenties or thirties in good health and CMV-seronegative. Each CDR3 is given with its conserved first and last residue. The D gene is left open where the match is weak. Clone size is given for some rows only: seen once, a few or many times, or a class if the clone is expanded.

>-|TRBV6-5|-|16|TRBJ2-1
CASSYGAGRIDNEQFF
TGTGCCAGCAGTTACGGGGCGGGACGGATCGACAATGAGCAGTTCTTC
>-|TRBV10-3|-|14|TRBJ2-5
CAISENVLQETQYF
TGTGCCATCAGTGAAAATGTGTTACAAGAGACCCAGTACTTC
>-|TRBV5-1|once|16|TRBJ2-1
CASSLVTAGARNEQFF
TGCGCCAGCAGCTTGGTTACCGCAGGGGCGCGCAATGAGCAGTTCTTC
>-|TRBV27|-|14|TRBJ2-7
CASMPGGIPYEQYF
TGTGCCAGCATGCCTGGGGGGATCCCCTACGAGCAGTACTTC
>-|TRBV21-1|-|15|TRBJ2-5
CASSNDRGWRETQYF
TGTGCCAGCAGCAATGACAGGGGCTGGAGGGAGACCCAGTACTTC
>-|TRBV19|-|13|TRBJ1-2
CASSASDNYGYTF
TGTGCCAGTAGTGCATCAGATAACTATGGCTACACCTTC
>TRBD2|TRBV29-1|-|16|TRBJ2-1
CSVPNPGLVAYNEQFF
TGCAGCGTGCCCAACCCGGGACTAGTCGCCTACAATGAGCAGTTCTTC
>TRBD1|TRBV10-3|once|14|TRBJ2-1
CAISPGQGNNEQFF
TGTGCCATCAGCCCGGGACAGGGGAACAATGAGCAGTTCTTC
>-|TRBV19|once|14|TRBJ1-5
CASSAGTRNQPQHF
TGTGCCAGTAGCGCCGGGACAAGGAATCAGCCCCAGCATTTT
>TRBD2|TRBV7-9|-|16|TRBJ2-1
CASSLLAGGPLDEQFF
TGTGCCAGCAGCTTACTAGCGGGAGGGCCCTTAGATGAGCAGTTCTTC
>TRBD1|TRBV25-1|-|14|TRBJ2-3
CASSVQGARDTQYF
TGTGCCAGCAGTGTACAGGGGGCGCGAGATACGCAGTATTTT
>TRBD1|TRBV7-9|-|16|TRBJ1-2
CASSLGAQGAGYGYTF
TGTGCCAGCAGCTTAGGCGCCCAGGGGGCGGGCTATGGCTACACCTTC
>-|TRBV20-1|-|11|TRBJ1-2
CSARVNYGYTF
TGCAGTGCCCGCGTAAACTATGGCTACACCTTC
>-|TRBV15|-|15|TRBJ1-5
CATSRDLQSNQPQHF
TGTGCCACCAGCAGAGATCTACAGAGCAATCAGCCCCAGCATTTT
>-|TRBV11-2|-|15|TRBJ2-7
CASSASSRRAHEQYF
TGTGCCAGCAGCGCATCGTCTCGGAGGGCCCACGAGCAGTACTTC
>TRBD1|TRBV5-4|-|17|TRBJ1-3
CASSRGQGVSSRNTIYF
TGTGCCAGCAGCCGCGGACAGGGCGTGTCGAGTAGAAACACCATATATTTT
>TRBD1|TRBV4-3|few|19|TRBJ2-3
CASTSKPITGAIGTDTQYF
TGCGCCAGCACCTCCAAACCGATAACAGGGGCTATCGGCACAGATACGCAGTATTTT
>-|TRBV6-5|few|15|TRBJ1-1
CASTQTGAVNTEAFF
TGTGCCAGCACTCAAACGGGTGCAGTGAACACTGAAGCTTTCTTT
>-|TRBV4-1|few|15|TRBJ2-7
CASSQVGLGSYEQYF
TGCGCCAGCAGCCAGGTGGGACTCGGCTCCTACGAGCAGTACTTC
>TRBD2|TRBV28|-|15|TRBJ2-1
CASSRRTSSYNEQFF
TGTGCCAGCAGTCGTAGGACTAGTTCTTACAATGAGCAGTTCTTC
>TRBD1|TRBV7-9|-|16|TRBJ1-5
CSSSLGQGANNQPQHF
TGTTCCAGCAGCTTAGGGCAGGGGGCGAACAATCAGCCCCAGCATTTT
>TRBD1|TRBV19|once|15|TRBJ1-4
CASITRTGVDEKLFF
TGTGCCAGTATCACCCGGACAGGGGTGGATGAAAAACTGTTTTTT
>-|TRBV7-2|-|13|TRBJ1-1
CASSIGETGVAFF
TGTGCCAGCAGCATCGGGGAAACCGGGGTAGCTTTCTTT
>-|TRBV9|-|15|TRBJ2-1
CASSVNVVGANEQFF
TGTGCCAGCAGCGTAAATGTGGTGGGGGCAAATGAGCAGTTCTTC
>-|TRBV7-6|-|16|TRBJ2-7
CASSLGASGAVYEQYF
TGTGCCAGCAGCTTAGGCGCCAGCGGAGCCGTCTACGAGCAGTACTTC
>TRBD1|TRBV13|few|13|TRBJ1-2
CASSFGQGQGYTF
TGTGCCAGCAGCTTCGGACAGGGTCAAGGCTACACCTTC
>-|TRBV27|-|15|TRBJ2-5
CASSLSTGQQETQYF
TGTGCCAGCAGTTTAAGCACAGGCCAACAAGAGACCCAGTACTTC
>TRBD2|TRBV6-1|-|14|TRBJ2-5
CASRTSGGQETQYF
TGTGCCAGTAGGACTAGCGGGGGGCAAGAGACCCAGTACTTC
>TRBD1|TRBV5-8|-|17|TRBJ2-6
CASSHDRAKTGANVLTF
TGTGCCAGCAGCCACGACAGGGCAAAAACAGGGGCCAACGTCCTGACTTTC
>TRBD1|TRBV28|-|15|TRBJ1-1
CASRQTGTVNTEAFF
TGTGCCAGCAGACAAACCGGGACAGTGAACACTGAAGCTTTCTTT
>TRBD1|TRBV15|-|16|TRBJ2-3
CATSRGTGVRTDTQYF
TGTGCCACCAGCAGAGGGACAGGGGTCCGCACAGATACGCAGTATTTT
>TRBD1|TRBV28|-|13|TRBJ2-7
CASSRGLPYEQYF
TGTGCCAGCAGCAGGGGGCTCCCCTACGAGCAGTACTTC
>-|TRBV14|-|11|TRBJ1-6
CASGLGRTLHF
TGTGCCAGTGGACTTGGGAGGACCCTCCACTTT
>-|TRBV5-4|-|16|TRBJ1-4
CASSLNQGLTHDQLFF
TGTGCCAGCAGCTTGAACCAGGGACTAACCCATGATCAACTGTTTTTT
>TRBD1|TRBV11-1|-|15|TRBJ2-2
CASSSADRATGELFF
TGTGCCAGCAGCTCCGCGGACAGGGCTACCGGGGAGCTGTTTTTT
>-|TRBV11-2|-|14|TRBJ2-2
CASSSQGNTGELFF
TGTGCCAGCAGCTCACAGGGGAACACCGGGGAGCTGTTTTTT
>TRBD1|TRBV4-1|-|17|TRBJ2-1
CASSQDLGQGWYNEQFF
TGCGCCAGCAGCCAAGATTTAGGACAGGGATGGTACAATGAGCAGTTCTTC
>-|TRBV6-5|-|14|TRBJ1-6
CASSRGPNNSPLHF
TGTGCCAGCAGCCGCGGGCCAAATAATTCACCCCTCCACTTT
>-|TRBV6-5|-|13|TRBJ2-7
CASSDQEFNEQYF
TGTGCCAGCAGTGACCAGGAATTCAACGAGCAGTACTTC
>TRBD1|TRBV25-1|-|15|TRBJ2-7
CASKRQGGATYEQYF
TGTGCCAGCAAACGACAGGGGGGCGCAACCTACGAGCAGTACTTC
>-|TRBV28|once|12|TRBJ2-1
CASSTSGYEQFF
TGTGCCAGCAGTACAAGCGGCTATGAGCAGTTCTTC
>-|TRBV4-1|-|16|TRBJ1-5
CASSQDPGRVWQPQHF
TGCGCCAGCAGCCAAGATCCGGGCAGGGTATGGCAGCCCCAGCATTTT
>-|TRBV5-6|-|16|TRBJ1-6
CASSLGDRTYNSPLHF
TGTGCCAGCAGCTTGGGAGACAGAACCTATAATTCACCCCTCCACTTT
>TRBD1|TRBV9|-|15|TRBJ1-1
CASSETGAQGTEAFF
TGTGCCAGCAGCGAGACAGGGGCTCAGGGCACTGAAGCTTTCTTT
>TRBD1|TRBV7-9|-|14|TRBJ1-6
CASSLRDRNSPLHF
TGTGCCAGCAGCCTCCGGGACAGAAATTCACCCCTCCACTTT
>-|TRBV20-1|-|11|TRBJ2-3
CSAIFTDTQYF
TGCAGTGCTATCTTCACAGATACGCAGTATTTT
>-|TRBV11-2|-|13|TRBJ1-1
CASSFNMNTEAFF
TGTGCCAGCAGCTTTAACATGAACACTGAAGCTTTCTTT
>-|TRBV19|-|15|TRBJ1-6
CASSTGLYYNSPLHF
TGTGCCAGTAGTACGGGACTGTACTATAATTCACCCCTCCACTTT
>TRBD1|TRBV13|-|14|TRBJ2-3
CASRLQGGTDTQYF
TGTGCCAGCAGGCTGCAGGGGGGCACAGATACGCAGTATTTT
>-|TRBV6-1|-|14|TRBJ1-3
CASSGLGAGNTIYF
TGTGCCAGCAGTGGCCTCGGGGCTGGAAACACCATATATTTT
>-|TRBV5-5|few|17|TRBJ2-7
CASSFEDTGTDLHEQYF
TGTGCCAGCAGCTTTGAAGACACCGGGACTGACTTACACGAGCAGTACTTC
>TRBD1|TRBV27|-|15|TRBJ1-1
CASSLRQGGGTEAFF
TGTGCCAGCAGTCTCCGCCAGGGGGGCGGCACTGAAGCTTTCTTT
>-|TRBV28|-|13|TRBJ2-3
CASSSQGTDTQYF
TGTGCCAGCAGTTCCCAGGGGACAGATACGCAGTATTTT
>-|TRBV14|-|16|TRBJ2-6
CASSQYRSSGANGLTF
TGTGCCAGCAGCCAATACCGAAGCTCTGGGGCCAACGGCCTGACTTTC
>-|TRBV18|-|13|TRBJ2-7
CASSPLRFNEQYF
TGTGCCAGCTCACCGCTACGATTTAACGAGCAGTACTTC
>TRBD2|TRBV11-2|-|15|TRBJ2-7
CASSTRLAGNYEQYF
TGTGCCAGCAGCACGCGACTAGCGGGAAACTACGAGCAGTACTTC